A single T cell receptor (beta chain) is shown here with its context. Its antigen remains unidentified. Trimming removed 5 bases from V and 10 bases from J, with 17 bases in between. The CDR3 covers 13 residues. Germline V gene lookup returns CDR1 MNHEY and CDR2 SVGAGI. The sample belongs to a study of OX40 agonist ivuxolimab in advanced cancers. Study-wide context: Dose-escalation patients' cancers were hepatocellular carcinoma, melanoma, renal cell or head and neck cancer. The study, taken as a whole, reports: Blood T cells, both CD4+ and CD8+, expanded clonally by week 6 at 0.1 to 3.0 mg/kg. The study found that CD8+ T cells averaged more expanded clones than CD4+.

The repertoire was sequenced with immunoSEQ multiplex PCR; TCRdb's copy has only in-frame clones and lacks some. The sample includes approximately 50,000 clones, approximately 91% seen only once; the top ten take approximately 0.8%. The material sequenced was CD4+ or CD8+ T cells sorted from blood, taken in a trial of the OX40 agonist ivuxolimab. The chain has TRBV6-5 and TRBJ1-2; a weak D match, TRBD1 (6 bases). The clonotype comes from an adult with an advanced solid tumor such as melanoma, head and neck, liver or kidney cancer. The CDR3 DNA reads TGTGCCAGCAGTAGATCGAAAACAGGGCTCTACACCTTC. It translates to CASSRSKTGLYTF.